The clone carrying this T cell receptor (beta chain) was seen once. The data originate from a study of shared T cell receptors in the human thymus. Trimming cost V 7 bases and J 7 bases, with 23 bases left between them. The CDR3 has 16 amino acids. Germline V gene sequence: CDR1 MNHEY, CDR2 SMNVEV (reference sequence). The protocol was immunoSEQ multiplex PCR, while the TCRdb copy is restricted to in-frame clones and leaves out a portion. Counted here are some 760,000 clones, approximately 85% occurring once; the ten biggest clones make up about 0.0098%. The same sample was also used in a study of human thymus T cells. That report adds: It was healthy Finnish infants having corrective surgery for congenital heart defects who were the donors. Thymus was obtained from resections taken during corrective heart surgery. Gene usage for V and J segments appeared biased in thymic and blood repertoires. Unrelated individuals reportedly shared highly overlapping thymic TCR repertoires.

Material: thymocytes. The chain links TRBV27 to TRBJ2-1; D is possibly TRBD2 (7 bases). This sequence was found in a girl under two years old with a congenital heart defect. CDR3: CASIPGGRWPWNEQFF. As DNA, the CDR3 is TGTGCCAGCATCCCCGGGGGGCGGTGGCCGTGGAATGAGCAGTTCTTC.